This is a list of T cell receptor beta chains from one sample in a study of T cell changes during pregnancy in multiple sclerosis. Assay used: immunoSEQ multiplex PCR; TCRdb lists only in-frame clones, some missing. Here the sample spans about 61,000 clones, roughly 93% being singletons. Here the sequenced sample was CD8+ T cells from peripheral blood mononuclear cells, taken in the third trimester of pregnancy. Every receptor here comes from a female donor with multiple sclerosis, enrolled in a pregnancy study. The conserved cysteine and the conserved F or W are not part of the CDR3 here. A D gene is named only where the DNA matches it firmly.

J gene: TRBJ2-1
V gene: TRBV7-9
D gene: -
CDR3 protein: ASSLVPGFTYNEQF

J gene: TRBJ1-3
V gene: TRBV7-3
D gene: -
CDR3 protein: ASSLPPPGNTIY

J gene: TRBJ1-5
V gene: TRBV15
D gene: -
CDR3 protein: ATSFRALNQPQH

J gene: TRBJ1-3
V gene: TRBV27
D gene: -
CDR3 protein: ASSSYSSSGNTIY

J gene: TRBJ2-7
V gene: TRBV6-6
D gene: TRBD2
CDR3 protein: ASSNPGGEQY

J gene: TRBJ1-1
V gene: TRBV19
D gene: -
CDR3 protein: ASSTRNRVNTEAF

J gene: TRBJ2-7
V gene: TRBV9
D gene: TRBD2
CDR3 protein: ASSPQLAGLSYEQY

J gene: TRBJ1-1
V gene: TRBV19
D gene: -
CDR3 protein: ASSIGRTEAF

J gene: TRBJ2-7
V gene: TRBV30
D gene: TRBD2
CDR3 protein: ACFPNNLADGYEQY

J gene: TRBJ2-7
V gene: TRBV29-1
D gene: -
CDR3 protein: SVVPGEAYEQY

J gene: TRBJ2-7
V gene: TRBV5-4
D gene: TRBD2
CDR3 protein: ASSFSGGSSYEQY

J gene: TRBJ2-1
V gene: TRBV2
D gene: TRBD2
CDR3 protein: ASRLKASGTRSNEQF

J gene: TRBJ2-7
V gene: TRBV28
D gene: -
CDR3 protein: ASSLGVIGDNSYEQY

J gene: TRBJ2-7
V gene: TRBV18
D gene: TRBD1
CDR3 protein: ASSPPQGAYEQY

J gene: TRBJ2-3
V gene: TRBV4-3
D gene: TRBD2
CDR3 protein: ASSQDHALGLAGPTDTQY

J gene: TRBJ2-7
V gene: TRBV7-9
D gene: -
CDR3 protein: ASSLPGWYEQY

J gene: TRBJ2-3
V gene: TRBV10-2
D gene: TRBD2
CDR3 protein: ASSEPREGRFLTDTQY

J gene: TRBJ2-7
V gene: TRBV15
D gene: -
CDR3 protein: ATSRDVQVLEQY

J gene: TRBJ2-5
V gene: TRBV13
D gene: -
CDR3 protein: ASSQVGGRETQY